A selection of T cell receptor beta chains follows, all from one sample in a study of CD8 T cells in ankylosing spondylitis. Each CDR3 protein gets one entry after TCRdb re-called the 5' RACE reads with MiXCR. Of 30,000 to 45,000 distinct CDR3 sequences listed, 13% are singletons. Sequenced: synovial fluid, either unsorted or a sorted T cell fraction (not recorded which). These receptors were collected from a male donor with ankylosing spondylitis. Each CDR3 is given with its conserved first and last residue. A D gene is named only where the DNA matches it firmly. For some rows the clone size is stated as once, few or many, or as a class when expanded; others skip it.

TRBJ2-7 | few | TRBV25-1 | . | TGTGCCAGCAGTGATCAAGGAACCTACGAGCAGTACTTC | CASSDQGTYEQYF
TRBJ2-2 | . | TRBV6-4 | . | TGTGCCAGCAGTGAGGGCCGTGCGGCGTCCGGGGAGCTGTTTTTT | CASSEGRAASGELFF
TRBJ2-1 | many | TRBV12-3/TRBV12-4 | TRBD1 | TGTGCCAGCAGTTTCCACGGGACAGGGTACAATGAGCAGTTCTTC | CASSFHGTGYNEQFF
TRBJ2-1 | many | TRBV11-2 | TRBD1 | TGTGCCAGCAGCTTAGCGCCAGGGGGCTCCTACAATGAGCAGTTCTTC | CASSLAPGGSYNEQFF
TRBJ1-2 | many | TRBV4-2 | . | TGTGCCAGCAGATTCGGGACGGGAAACTATGGCTACACCTTC | CASRFGTGNYGYTF
TRBJ2-5 | . | TRBV15 | . | TGTGCCACCAGCAGCGTTGGGAGAAAGGCGCCCGAAGAGACCCAGTACTTC | CATSSVGRKAPEETQYF
TRBJ2-4 | . | TRBV15 | TRBD2 | TGTGCCACCAGCCGAGGGCGGGAGGGCCTAGCCAAAAACATTCAGTACTTC | CATSRGREGLAKNIQYF
TRBJ2-7 | . | TRBV7-6 | . | TGTGCCAGCAGCTTAGCAGCCAGACCGAGCGAGCAGTACTTC | CASSLAARPSEQYF
TRBJ2-2 | many | TRBV20-1 | . | TGCAGTGCTAGCTCGGGAGCTGGGGACACCGGGGAGCTGTTTTTT | CSASSGAGDTGELFF
TRBJ1-1 | . | TRBV7-2 | . | TGTGCCAGCAGCCAGTGGGACACTGAAGCTTTCTTT | CASSQWDTEAFF
TRBJ1-2 | . | TRBV7-9 | TRBD1 | TGTGCCAGCAGCCCACCCGGGACAGGGTCGTGGGGCTACACCTTC | CASSPPGTGSWGYTF
TRBJ2-4 | few | TRBV2 | TRBD2 | TGTGCCAGCAGTTACGGGACTAGCGGGGGTGGCGTAGTAAACATTCAGTACTTC | CASSYGTSGGGVVNIQYF
TRBJ2-7 | many | TRBV20-1 | TRBD1 | TGCAGTGCTAGGTGGGGACAGGAGATCCACGAGCAGTACTTC | CSARWGQEIHEQYF
TRBJ2-1 | few | TRBV27 | TRBD1 | TGTGCCAGCAGTTTGGGGACAGGGTGGAATGAGCAGTTCTTC | CASSLGTGWNEQFF
TRBJ2-7 | medium-sized | TRBV4-2 | TRBD1 | TGTGCCAGCAGCCAAGTGTTAGGGACAGGGGGTTCCGAGCAGTACTTC | CASSQVLGTGGSEQYF
TRBJ1-1 | . | TRBV15 | . | TGTGCCACCAGCAGAGTGGGCACTGAAGCTTTCTTT | CATSRVGTEAFF
TRBJ2-1 | many | TRBV28 | . | TGTGCCAGCAGCCCGCGGGACTTAAGGGTCGATGAGCAGTTCTTC | CASSPRDLRVDEQFF
TRBJ2-1 | . | TRBV7-9 | TRBD2 | TGTGCCAGCAGCTTAGGGGGACTAGACAATGAGCAGTTCTTC | CASSLGGLDNEQFF
TRBJ2-7 | . | TRBV11-2 | . | TGTGCCAGCAGCTTAGACGGCTTATTCGACGAGGGGGGACACGAGCAGTACTTC | CASSLDGLFDEGGHEQYF
TRBJ2-1 | few | TRBV27 | . | TGTGCCAGCAGTTTATCGGCAGGGACCATCCACAATGAGCAGTTCTTC | CASSLSAGTIHNEQFF
TRBJ2-1 | . | TRBV19 | . | TGTGCCAGTAGTTGGGGGCCTTACAATGAGCAGTTCTTC | CASSWGPYNEQFF
TRBJ2-1 | few | TRBV6-1 | TRBD2 | TGTGCCAGCAGCCCCGACCTGTGGACTAGGATATATGAGCAGTTCTTC | CASSPDLWTRIYEQFF
TRBJ2-7 | . | TRBV2 | . | TGTGCCAGCAGTGAAGCAGCCTACGAGCAGTACTTC | CASSEAAYEQYF
TRBJ2-3 | . | TRBV29-1 | TRBD2 | TGCAGCGTTGATCTCCTAGCGGGAGAAGCGGATACGCAGTATTTT | CSVDLLAGEADTQYF
TRBJ1-1 | . | TRBV7-9 | . | TGTGCCAGCAGCGGTACAAGGGTTGGTGCTTTCTTT | CASSGTRVGAFF
TRBJ2-5 | few | TRBV6-1 | TRBD2 | TGTGCCAGCAGTGTGAGTAGCGGGGGCCAAGAGACCCAGTACTTC | CASSVSSGGQETQYF
TRBJ2-7 | many | TRBV5-1 | . | TGCGCCAGCAGCTTGTTCTACGAGCAGTACTTC | CASSLFYEQYF
TRBJ1-5 | . | TRBV20-1 | . | TGCAGTGCTAGAAAAACAGGGCAGCCCCAGCATTTT | CSARKTGQPQHF
TRBJ2-7 | few | TRBV6-2/TRBV6-3 | . | TGTGCCAGCGGGTATTTGGTCTCTCGGAACTACGAGCAGTACTTC | CASGYLVSRNYEQYF
TRBJ2-7 | few | TRBV5-6 | . | TGTGCCAGCAGCTTTGGGGGAGGGGGCAGAGAGCAGTACTTC | CASSFGGGGREQYF
TRBJ2-5 | . | TRBV20-1 | TRBD2 | TGCAGTGCTAGAGATTACCTAGCGGGAGAGACCCAGTACTTC | CSARDYLAGETQYF
TRBJ2-7 | few | TRBV27 | . | TGTGCCAGCAGTCCCCGAGGTATCGAGCAGTACTTC | CASSPRGIEQYF
TRBJ2-5 | . | TRBV6-5 | TRBD1 | TGTGCCAGCAGTACTCTGGACAGGGGGCAGCGAGAGACCCAGTACTTC | CASSTLDRGQRETQYF
TRBJ1-2 | few | TRBV5-1 | . | TGCGCCAGCAGCTTGGTTCCCGAGCTCGATGGCTACACCTTC | CASSLVPELDGYTF
TRBJ2-1 | many | TRBV20-1 | TRBD2 | TGCAGTGCTAGGGCCCTAGCGGGAGCTTTGAATGAGCAGTTCTTC | CSARALAGALNEQFF
TRBJ1-1 | many | TRBV2 | . | TGTGCCAGCAGTGATGAGGCACCTCCTGAAGCTTTCTTT | CASSDEAPPEAFF
TRBJ2-1 | many | TRBV4-1 | . | TGCGCCAGCAGCCAAGAACCCCACCCCACACACAATGAGCAGTTCTTC | CASSQEPHPTHNEQFF
TRBJ2-3 | . | TRBV29-1 | TRBD2 | TGCAGCGTTGAAGGTCTAAGCGGGAGCCATAGGGGTACGCAGTATTTT | CSVEGLSGSHRGTQYF
TRBJ2-1 | medium-sized | TRBV7-7 | . | TGTGCTAGCAGCGAAGGACTGGACTCCTACAATGAGCAGTTCTTC | CASSEGLDSYNEQFF
TRBJ1-1 | . | TRBV24-1 | . | TGTGCCACCAGTGGCCATTCCAAACAGGGATTGGACACTGAAGCTTTCTTT | CATSGHSKQGLDTEAFF
TRBJ2-4 | many | TRBV7-9 | . | TGTGCCAGCAGCCACCCCTTGCGGGGAAACATTCAGTACTTC | CASSHPLRGNIQYF
TRBJ2-1 | . | TRBV11-2 | TRBD2 | TGTGCCAGCAGATCCCCTTCGGGCGGGAGAGTAGGAAATGAGCAGTTCTTC | CASRSPSGGRVGNEQFF
TRBJ2-5 | . | TRBV7-6 | . | TGTGCCAGCAGCCCCGCGGCACAGTCAATCCAAGAGACCCAGTACTTC | CASSPAAQSIQETQYF
TRBJ1-5 | many | TRBV4-3 | . | TGCGCCAGCAGCCACAGTTTGAAGAGCAATCAGCCCCAGCATTTT | CASSHSLKSNQPQHF
TRBJ2-1 | . | TRBV10-3 | . | TGTGCCATCAGTGAGGCGTGGGGTCGCGTAGAGCAGTTCTTC | CAISEAWGRVEQFF
TRBJ2-1 | few | TRBV6-1 | TRBD1 | TGTGCCAGCAGCCGGAGGGACAGGGGTCCGGGCCCCGACAATGAGCAGTTCTTC | CASSRRDRGPGPDNEQFF
TRBJ2-1 | many | TRBV4-1 | TRBD2 | TGCGCCAGCAGCCCAGGGACTAGCGGGAGCGACCACCGGTTCTTC | CASSPGTSGSDHRFF
TRBJ2-5 | . | TRBV15 | . | TGTGCCACCAGCCAAGGACTCGAACAAGAGACCCAGTACTTC | CATSQGLEQETQYF
TRBJ2-3 | once | TRBV6-4 | TRBD2 | TGTGCCAGCAGCCTAGCGGGAGACGCAGATACGCAGTATTTT | CASSLAGDADTQYF
TRBJ2-5 | . | TRBV28 | TRBD1 | TGTGCCAGCAGGAACACAGGGGTACAAGAGACCCAGTACTTC | CASRNTGVQETQYF
TRBJ2-6 | many | TRBV6-5 | . | TGTGCCAGCAGTTACTCCGGTGACTCTGGGGCCAACGTCCTGACTTTC | CASSYSGDSGANVLTF
TRBJ2-5 | many | TRBV9 | . | TGTGCCAGCAGCGTAGGGGGTACTCAGACCCAGTACTTC | CASSVGGTQTQYF
TRBJ2-5 | many | TRBV7-2 | TRBD2 | TGTGCCAGCAGCTTACAGCGGGGGGGCCTAGAGACCCAGTACTTC | CASSLQRGGLETQYF
TRBJ2-3 | few | TRBV20-1 | . | TGCAGTGCTACAGGACAAGATACGCAGTATTTT | CSATGQDTQYF